The T cell receptor beta chain under discussion was sequenced for a study of T-cell memory formation after mild COVID-19. Study as a whole: Largely, TCR clusters stayed within a single donor.

TCRdb reanalysed the 5' RACE reads using MiXCR and keeps one entry per CDR3 protein. The table lists roughly 340,000 distinct CDR3 sequences, 15% to 20% of them singletons. This clonotype appeared a few times. The antigen remains unidentified. V lost 5 bases and J lost 1, with 8 bases in between. CDR3 length: 13 amino acids. Germline CDR1 and CDR2: SGHTA and FQGNSA. Study findings and constraints: Clones contracting over day 15 to 85 were CD4/CD8 balanced, with later expanders leaning CD4+. The appearance of some responding clones in pre-infection memory suggested that cross-reactive memory joined. Among CD4+ contracting clones, most were CM and EM, and CD8+ ones EMRA.

The chain has TRBV7-2 and TRBJ1-1; D remains ambiguous. Sequencing used PBMCs or a T cell subset sorted from them (not recorded which). This clonotype originated in a man aged 18-30 years who had mild COVID-19 (a few samples of this study predate the infection). Cell type and time point are not known. CDR3 nucleotides: TGTGCCAGCAGCCCCTACCAGAACACTGAAGCTTTCTTT. Amino acid sequence: CASSPYQNTEAFF.